This passage covers 18 T cell receptor beta chains from one sample sequenced in a study of blood T cell repertoires in COVID-19. Clones were sequenced by immunoSEQ multiplex PCR, and TCRdb holds only the in-frame ones, with some missing. The sample records approximately 240,000 clones, 82% being singletons. Sequenced input: peripheral blood. The origin of the receptors is a woman of 80 years or more with active or convalescent COVID-19.

The CDR3 sequence: CASSVVRGLSYGYTF. In DNA form, the CDR3 reads TGTGCCAGCAGCGTAGTCAGGGGGCTAAGCTATGGCTACACCTTC. J is TRBJ1-2 and V is TRBV9, with 8 bases matching TRBD1. This CDR3 has 15 amino acids. J lost 4 bases, V lost 0 bases, and 5 bases had no gene match. Germline V CDR1 and CDR2: SGDLS, YYNGEE.

This clone was counted between two and nine times. This chain joins TRBV6-1 and TRBJ1-2; 7 bases line up with TRBD1. The germline V gene encodes CDR1 MNHNS and CDR2 SASEGT. The CDR3 has 19 residues. V shed 2 bases and J 7 bases; nucleotides not matched to a gene: 22. CDR3 sequence (DNA): TGTGCCAGCAGTGAATTCTTAGACCAAACGGGACAGACAACCAGTGGCTACACCTTC. It specifies CASSEFLDQTGQTTSGYTF.

The count of this clone is one. The V gene is TRBV6-6, the J gene TRBJ2-5; maybe TRBD2 (7 bases). Trimming removed 3 bases at V and 4 bases at J, with 15 bases between. The length of the CDR3 is 15 residues. From germline, CDR1 is MNHNY and CDR2 SVGAGI (reference sequence). Written as DNA, the CDR3 is TGTGCCAGCAGTTATGGGGGGGCACTAGTAGAGACCCAGTACTTC. The encoded protein is CASSYGGALVETQYF.

This rearrangement joins TRBV28 to TRBJ2-6; D is unclear. V lost 1 base to trimming and J lost 0 bases, with 10 bases between them. The CDR3 length is 17 residues. Germline values: CDR1 MDHEN, CDR2 SYDVKM. The DNA for the CDR3 is TGTGCCAGCAGTTTATTGCAGACTCGCTCTGGGGCCAACGTCCTGACTTTC. It specifies CASSLLQTRSGANVLTF.

This clone occurred a few times. This sequence joins TRBV30 and TRBJ1-2; TRBD1 might be the D (5 bases). The V gene's germline CDR1 is GTSNPN and CDR2 SVGIG (reference sequence). The CDR3 spans 14 residues. V was cut by 1 base and J by 4 bases, with 13 bases left in between. CDR3 loop: CAWSELGGGYGYTF. The DNA of the CDR3 is TGTGCCTGGAGTGAACTGGGGGGAGGCTATGGCTACACCTTC.

This clone was observed once. The rearrangement joins TRBV19 to TRBJ2-2; D possibly corresponds to TRBD1 (6 bases). Trimming pared 0 bases from V and 2 bases from J, leaving 16 bases between. CDR3 length equals 18 residues. Germline V gives CDR1 LNHDA, CDR2 SQIVND (reference sequence). The CDR3 coding sequence is TGTGCCAGTAGTATAGATAAAAGGACAGTTCTTAACACCGGGGAGCTGTTTTTT. This translates into CASSIDKRTVLNTGELFF.

This clone was seen once. V usage is TRBV18 and J usage is TRBJ1-5; 7 nucleotides match TRBD1. Germline CDR1 KGHSH, CDR2 LQKENI. The CDR3 has 15 amino acids. J gave up 4 bases and V 3 bases, and 6 bases lay outside the gene matches. CDR3 bases: TGTGCCAGCTCACCGACAGGGAATCGGAATCAGCCCCAGCATTTT. It is translated as CASSPTGNRNQPQHF.

The chain employs TRBV5-1 and TRBJ1-5, with a tentative D call TRBD1 (6 bases). This CDR3 region has 14 residues. Trimming took 2 bases from V and 6 from J, leaving 12 bases between them. Looked up from germline, CDR1 is SGHRS and CDR2 is YFSETQ. DNA of the CDR3: TGCGCCAGCAGCTTAATGGACAGAAGTCAGCCCCAGCATTTT. Its translation: CASSLMDRSQPQHF.

The chain recombines TRBV28 with TRBJ2-7; D is perhaps TRBD2 (7 bases). Germline V gene data show CDR1 as MDHEN and CDR2 as SYDVKM. The CDR3 is 15 residues long. V gave up 6 bases and J gave up 6 bases, with 21 bases separating them. DNA for the CDR3: TGTGCCAGCAGCCTGGCGGGGGCTACGGGAGGCGAGCAGTACTTC. Translating it yields CASSLAGATGGEQYF.

The chain recombines TRBV29-1 with TRBJ1-2; TRBD1 matches at 9 bases. The germline V gene encodes CDR1 SQVTM and CDR2 ANQGSEA. This CDR3 contains 11 residues. Trimming took 6 bases from V and 10 from J; bases not matched to a gene: 6. CDR3 protein: CSVGTGSTYTF. In nucleotides, the CDR3 is TGCAGCGTCGGGACAGGGAGTACCTACACCTTC.

The V gene is TRBV5-1, the J gene TRBJ2-5, with D possibly TRBD2 on 5 matching bases. CDR1 SGHRS and CDR2 YFSETQ come from the germline V gene. This CDR3 has 14 residues. The V gene lost 4 bases and the J gene lost 4 bases, with 14 bases spanning the gap. The CDR3 reads CASSLLSGLETQYF. The CDR3 coding sequence is TGCGCCAGCAGCCTCCTAAGCGGATTAGAGACCCAGTACTTC.

The chain uses TRBV10-3 and TRBJ2-1; D is ambiguous. The V end was cut by 3 bases, the J end by 6 bases, with 12 bases between. The CDR3 is made up of 14 amino acids. Germline V gives CDR1 ENHRY, CDR2 SYGVKD. CDR3 bases: TGTGCCATCAGTGATTCGCTAGAGGTCAATGAGCAGTTCTTC. This codes for CAISDSLEVNEQFF.

CDR3 amino acids: CASSLGGQGNTIYF. The CDR3 DNA follows: TGCGCCAGCAGCTTGGGTGGTCAGGGAAACACCATATATTTT. The chain uses TRBV5-1 and TRBJ1-3; no clear D. Trimming stripped 0 bases from V and 4 bases from J, with 8 bases between. This CDR3 spans 14 amino acids. CDR1 SGHRS and CDR2 YFSETQ come from the germline V gene.

The genes are TRBV30 and TRBJ2-1; 8 nucleotides align to TRBD1. Trimming removed 2 bases from V and 8 bases from J; junction bases left unmatched: 14. Per the germline V gene, CDR1 is GTSNPN and CDR2 is SVGIG (reference sequence). The CDR3 spans 16 residues. As DNA, the CDR3 is TGTGCCTGGAGTCCGGTCGACAGGGGTTTTACGGATGAGCAGTTCTTC. Residues: CAWSPVDRGFTDEQFF.

This chain connects TRBV5-5 to TRBJ1-3, with 7 bases identical to TRBD1. The CDR3 sequence is 14 residues long. V lost 5 bases, J lost 2 bases, and 4 bases stayed unmatched. Germline V CDR1 and CDR2: SGHKS, YYEKEE (reference sequence). The CDR3 loop reads CASRSTGTGNTIYF. The CDR3 DNA sequence: TGTGCCAGCAGGTCGACAGGGACTGGAAACACCATATATTTT.

The CDR3 coding sequence is TGTGCCAGCAGTGTAATGACAGGGGGCGCGGGGACAGATACGCAGTATTTT. It encodes CASSVMTGGAGTDTQYF. The V gene is TRBV6-1, the J gene TRBJ2-3; 10 bases match TRBD1. The germline gives CDR1 MNHNS, CDR2 SASEGT. The CDR3 totals 17 residues. The ends lost 4 bases at V and 3 bases at J; junction bases unmatched: 10.

This clone has a single count. The rearrangement uses TRBV9 and TRBJ2-7; TRBD1 aligns across 12 bases. Losses at the gene ends were 5 bases for V and 6 bases for J; bases not matched to a gene: 6. CDR3 size: 14 residues. Germline values: CDR1 SGDLS, CDR2 YYNGEE. The CDR3 DNA reads as TGTGCCAGCAGGGTCGGGACAGGGGGCCTCGAGCAGTACTTC. Protein product: CASRVGTGGLEQYF. The full variable domain, its missing parts supplied by reference TRBV9 and TRBJ2-7, is DSGVTQTPKHLITATGQRVTLRCSPRSGDLSVYWYQQSLDQGLQFLIQYYNGEERAKGNILERFSAQQFPDLHSELNLSSLELGDSALYFCASRVGTGGLEQYFGPGTRLTVT.

The chain joins TRBV30 to TRBJ2-7; TRBD1 matches 7 bases. V trimming: 2 bases; J trimming: 6 bases; junction bases outside the gene matches: 16. The germline V gene encodes CDR1 GTSNPN and CDR2 SVGIG (reference sequence). The CDR3 extends over 16 amino acids. The CDR3, as DNA: TGTGCCTGGAGTTCACGCCCCGGGACAGAGGCTGGCGAGCAGTACTTC. This translates into CAWSSRPGTEAGEQYF.